The sequence of this T cell receptor beta chain was determined in a study of metastatic and nonmetastatic thyroid tumors. Study findings and constraints: Versus benign nodules, malignant thyroid tumors reportedly had significantly higher TCR beta diversity, in blood and tumor.

Germline CDR1 SGHRS, CDR2 YFSETQ. Trimming pared 4 bases from V and 1 base from J, leaving 15 bases between. The CDR3 length is 15 residues. Using MiXCR, TCRdb reanalyzed the PCR reads. The table lists 43,000 or so clones, roughly 15% of them singletons, with roughly 20% in the top ten. With respect to this clone: Its target is not known.

Thyroid surgery took place with no prior treatment in any patient. This TCR was sampled from a female donor with papillary thyroid cancer or a benign thyroid nodule (not recorded which). Some clones in this sample may be carry-over from other donors' samples. The chain uses TRBV5-1 and TRBJ2-7; D might be TRBD1 (5 bases). The source material was blood. This chain's CDR3 is CASSRARTLSYEQYF. As DNA, the CDR3 is TGCGCCAGCAGCCGAGCCCGGACACTGTCCTACGAGCAGTACTTC.